The 16 T cell receptor beta chains listed next were all sequenced from one sample in a study of T cell changes during pregnancy in multiple sclerosis (dated by TCRdb to about 2019). Libraries were constructed by the immunoSEQ multiplex PCR assay. TCRdb's version of the immuneACCESS table is confined to in-frame rearrangements and falls short of the full clone set. An unresolved V gene accounts for under half of the shortfall where checked; the remainder is of unknown origin. This sample lists about 56,000 clones; approximately 89% were detected once. The ten largest account for less than 2% of the sample. The sample was peripheral blood, taken after pregnancy. These receptors were obtained from a female donor with multiple sclerosis, enrolled in a pregnancy study.

This chain connects TRBV4-1 to TRBJ2-1; D is possibly TRBD1 (5 bases). V lost 0 bases, J lost 5 bases, and 14 bases lay in between. The CDR3 contains 16 residues. Germline V gene lookup returns CDR1 MGHRA and CDR2 YSYEKL. The CDR3 reads CASSQEKGDSHNEQFF. CDR3 DNA: TGCGCCAGCAGCCAAGAAAAGGGCGACAGCCACAATGAGCAGTTCTTC.

The V gene is TRBV7-9, the J gene TRBJ1-2; TRBD1 matches 9 bases. Germline V CDR1 and CDR2: SEHNR, FQNEAQ (reference sequence). The CDR3 length is 15 residues. The ends lost 2 bases at V and 4 bases at J; junction bases unmatched: 5. CDR3 sequence: CASSLTGTGSYGYTF. CDR3 coding DNA: TGTGCCAGCAGCTTAACCGGGACAGGGAGCTATGGCTACACCTTC.

V is TRBV19 and J is TRBJ1-6; no clear D. V dropped 6 bases and J dropped 4 bases, with 10 bases sitting between them. Germline V gene data show CDR1 as LNHDA and CDR2 as SQIVND (reference sequence). The CDR3 has 14 amino acids. CDR3 bases: TGTGCCAGTAGATTTGCGTCTTATAATTCACCCCTCCACTTT. Translated: CASRFASYNSPLHF.

The chain has TRBV19 and TRBJ1-2, with 8 bases lining up with TRBD1. CDR1 is LNHDA and CDR2 is SQIVND in the germline V gene (reference sequence). The length of the CDR3 is 15 residues. V shed 3 bases, J shed 2 bases, and the junction held 5 bases outside the gene matches. The CDR3 sequence is CASSIKDRENYGYTF. In DNA form, the CDR3 reads TGTGCCAGTAGTATCAAGGACAGGGAGAACTATGGCTACACCTTC.

The genes are TRBV7-2 and TRBJ2-5; 8 bases are a match to TRBD2. This CDR3 is built from 16 residues. Germline V gives CDR1 SGHTA, CDR2 FQGNSA. V was pared by 5 bases and J by 2 bases, with 10 bases of the junction left unmatched. The CDR3 here is CASSPGLALTQETQYF. CDR3 sequence (DNA): TGTGCCAGCAGCCCCGGACTAGCTCTAACTCAAGAGACCCAGTACTTC.

V usage is TRBV7-2 and J usage is TRBJ2-3, with 9 nucleotides matching TRBD2. Germline values: CDR1 SGHTA, CDR2 FQGNSA. The CDR3 extends over 17 amino acids. V gave up 5 bases and J gave up 1 base; unmatched junction bases: 10. This CDR3 is CASSHSKRGARTDTQYF. DNA for the CDR3: TGTGCCAGCAGCCATTCAAAGCGGGGGGCCCGCACAGATACGCAGTATTTT.

This chain uses TRBV13 with TRBJ2-7; TRBD1 matches at 12 bases. Germline CDR1 reads PRHDT; CDR2 reads FYEKMQ (reference sequence). J gave up 2 bases and V 5 bases, and 7 bases lay outside the gene matches. This CDR3 is built from 16 residues. The CDR3 spells CASSPAGTGGTYEQYF. In nucleotides, the CDR3 is TGTGCCAGCAGCCCAGCCGGGACAGGGGGCACCTACGAGCAGTACTTC.

As DNA, the CDR3 is TGTGCCAGCATTGCTTACTCCGGGACAGGGGTCCCTTACTCTGGAAACACCATATATTTT. Protein: CASIAYSGTGVPYSGNTIYF. The chain employs TRBV28 and TRBJ1-3; 10 nucleotides align to TRBD1. V lost 7 bases to trimming and J lost 0 bases; unmatched junction nucleotides: 18. Germline CDR1 is MDHEN and CDR2 is SYDVKM. This CDR3 is 20 amino acids long.

V gene TRBV19 combines with J gene TRBJ1-1, with D perhaps matching TRBD1 (6 bases). The V and J ends lost 5 bases and 1 base respectively, with 11 bases between them. The CDR3 consists of 14 residues. From germline, CDR1 is LNHDA and CDR2 SQIVND (reference sequence). CDR3 region: CASSSRQENTEAFF. The CDR3 DNA sequence: TGTGCCAGTAGTTCTAGACAGGAGAACACTGAAGCTTTCTTT.

To note about this clone: Germline and junction disagree at one end, which may indicate a read error. The chain combines TRBV7-7 with TRBJ2-1; TRBD2 might be the D (5 bases). This CDR3 is built from 14 residues. Germline V gene lookup returns CDR1 SSHAT and CDR2 FNYEAQ (reference sequence). This chain's CDR3 is CASSRSGWDNEQFF. CDR3 nucleotide sequence: TGTGCTAGCAGCCGGTCGGGGTGGGACAATGAGCAGTTCTTC. Looking up the rest from reference TRBV7-7 and TRBJ2-1 gives the full variable domain: GAGVSQSPRYKVTKRGQDVTLRCDPISSHATLYWYQQALGQGPEFLTYFNYEAQPDKSGLPSDRFSAERPEGSISTLTIQRTEQRDSAMYRCASSRSGWDNEQFFGPGTRLTVL.

V and J are TRBV5-1 and TRBJ1-1, with a possible D match to TRBD1 (6 bases). This CDR3 contains 14 residues. Deletions cut 5 bases from V and 2 bases from J, with 13 bases between. The germline V gene encodes CDR1 SGHRS and CDR2 YFSETQ. This chain's CDR3 is CASSNGQPNTEAFF. CDR3 in DNA: TGCGCCAGCAGTAATGGACAGCCAAACACTGAAGCTTTCTTT.

V usage is TRBV7-8 and J usage is TRBJ2-3, with 12 bases identical to TRBD2. The CDR3 has 16 residues. J gave up 3 bases and V 7 bases, and 8 bases lay outside the gene matches. Germline CDR1 SGHVS, CDR2 FQNEAQ. The CDR3 here is CASKLAGGLQTDTQYF. DNA for the CDR3: TGTGCCAGCAAACTAGCGGGGGGTCTCCAAACAGATACGCAGTATTTT.

The rearrangement uses TRBV4-3 and TRBJ2-5, with 11 bases that match TRBD2. Germline V CDR1 and CDR2: LGHNA, YSLEER. This CDR3 contains 14 residues. Trimming took 4 bases from V and 3 from J; bases not matched to a gene: 1. CDR3 bases: TGCGCCAGCAGCCCGGGACTAGCGGAAGAGACCCAGTACTTC. Protein sequence: CASSPGLAEETQYF.

This chain joins TRBV25-1 and TRBJ1-6; D is unresolved. The germline gives CDR1 MGHDK, CDR2 SYGVNS. The CDR3 contains 12 residues. With 6 bases removed from V and 4 bases from J, the gap between germline ends came to 4 bases. CDR3 sequence (DNA): TGTGCCAGCAGACGGTATAATTCACCCCTCCACTTT. Protein sequence: CASRRYNSPLHF.

A single count supports this clone. The V and J genes are TRBV7-9 and TRBJ2-5; 11 nucleotides agree with TRBD2. CDR1 is SEHNR, CDR2 FQNEAQ, per germline (reference sequence). The CDR3 has 15 amino acids. Unmatched junction bases numbered 7, after V lost 5 bases and J lost 5 bases. CDR3 protein: CASSPGTSGGETQYF. Written as DNA, the CDR3 is TGTGCCAGCAGCCCTGGGACTAGCGGAGGGGAGACCCAGTACTTC.

This clone was observed a single time. The V and J genes are TRBV7-6 and TRBJ2-5; D is ambiguous. The V end was cut by 5 bases, the J end by 1 base, with 5 bases between. The CDR3 is 12 residues long. Germline V gives CDR1 SGHVS, CDR2 FNYEAQ. The DNA for the CDR3 is TGTGCCAGCAGCGCGGCCCAAGAGACCCAGTACTTC. It translates to CASSAAQETQYF.